These 6 T cell receptor beta chains were all obtained from the same sample, sequenced in a study of human T cells and chemical hapten exposure. TCRdb ran MiXCR on the RACE reads and lists one entry per CDR3 protein. In the table there are roughly 90,000 distinct CDR3 sequences, about 11% of which are singletons. The time point here: patch test 3, about 24 weeks after DPC sensitization. Treatment described: therapeutic diphenylcyclopropenone sensitization with weekly scalp DPC. The sequenced sample was whole blood, obtained in connection with sensitization to the hapten diphenylcyclopropenone (DPC). Source of these receptors: a woman aged 25-40 years with alopecia areata. Some clones in this sample may be carry-over from other donors' samples.

Many counts were recorded for this clonotype. This sequence joins TRBV3-1 and TRBJ2-3, with TRBD2 matching 9 bases. Unmatched junction bases numbered 2, after V lost 3 bases and J lost 1 base. Germline CDR1 LGHDT, CDR2 YNNKEL (reference sequence). The CDR3 runs to 15 residues. CDR3 bases: TGTGCCAGCAGCCAGAGGACTAGCGGCACAGATACGCAGTATTTT. As protein: CASSQRTSGTDTQYF.

Concerning this clonotype: A read error may be the cause here, since a much bigger clone is one base away. V is TRBV7-2 and J is TRBJ2-3; D is unclear. The CDR3 is 16 residues long. V was trimmed by 5 bases and J by 2 bases, leaving 17 bases between them. From germline, CDR1 is SGHTA and CDR2 FQGNSA. This chain's CDR3 is CASSKVGPLVTDTQYF. The CDR3 nucleotides read TGTGCCAGCAGCAAGGTTGGGCCCCTGGTCACAGATACGCAGTATTTT.

J is TRBJ1-1 and V is TRBV11-1, with 9 bases matching TRBD1. The CDR3 totals 14 residues. Trimming took 4 bases from V and 7 from J; bases not matched to a gene: 7. Germline CDR1 reads SGHAT; CDR2 reads FQDESV (reference sequence). CDR3 region: CASSSTGGGGEAFF. CDR3 coding DNA: TGTGCCAGCAGCTCGACAGGGGGTGGTGGTGAAGCTTTCTTT.

The V and J genes are TRBV7-9 and TRBJ2-1, with 7 bases matching TRBD1. This CDR3 spans 13 amino acids. CDR1 and CDR2 (germline): SEHNR, FQNEAQ (reference sequence). The J segment lost 6 bases and the V segment lost 5 bases, leaving 4 bases of the junction unmatched. CDR3 region: CASSLRDSNEQFF. The CDR3 nucleotides read TGTGCCAGCAGCCTACGGGACAGCAATGAGCAGTTCTTC.

This clonotype was recorded many times. The CDR3 DNA reads as TGCAGTGCGATGAGCGGGCGCTCCTACAATGAGCAGTTCTTC. Translation: CSAMSGRSYNEQFF. The chain combines TRBV20-1 with TRBJ2-1; D is perhaps TRBD2 (6 bases). This CDR3 has 14 residues. Trimming shortened V by 6 bases and J by 0 bases, and 12 bases separated the two germline ends. Per the germline V gene, CDR1 is DFQATT and CDR2 is SNEGSKA (reference sequence).

The V call is TRBV28, the J call TRBJ2-4; D tentatively reads TRBD1 or TRBD2 (5 bases each). Between the trimmed V and J ends, which lost 5 bases and 8 bases, there was a span of 13 bases. The CDR3 totals 13 residues. CDR1 and CDR2 (germline): MDHEN, SYDVKM. The CDR3 region is CASSQGVGDIQYF. CDR3 sequence (DNA): TGTGCCAGCAGTCAGGGCGTGGGGGACATTCAGTACTTC. The variable domain in full, with the rest retrieved from reference TRBV28 and TRBJ2-4, is DVKVTQSSRYLVKRTGEKVFLECVQDMDHENMFWYRQDPGLGLRLIYFSYDVKMKEKGDIPEGYSVSREKKERFSLILESASTNQTSMYLCASSQGVGDIQYFGAGTRLSVL.